Below are 10 T cell receptor beta chains sequenced from a single sample in a study of shared clonotypes between healthy human individuals. TCRdb's copy holds only in-frame clones and misses some; the assay was immunoSEQ multiplex PCR. This table has some 2,000,000 clones, roughly 94% appearing once. The sample taken for sequencing was naive CD4+ T cells sorted from blood. Subset in this sample: CD45RA+ positively selected. The receptors here all came from a man aged 18 to 30 in good health.

The chain joins TRBV13 to TRBJ2-2, with 12 bases identical to TRBD2. CDR3 length: 18 residues. Germline CDR1 PRHDT, CDR2 FYEKMQ (reference sequence). The trim removed 2 bases at V and 6 bases at J, leaving 10 bases unmatched. The CDR3 reads CASSLRRLAGVGAGELFF. The CDR3 nucleotides are TGTGCCAGCAGCTTAAGGAGACTAGCGGGAGTAGGTGCCGGGGAGCTGTTTTTT.

The chain is built from TRBV5-1 and TRBJ2-1; 8 nucleotides line up with TRBD2. This CDR3 is built from 16 residues. Trimming took 3 bases from V and 2 from J; bases not matched to a gene: 7. Per germline, CDR1 SGHRS and CDR2 YFSETQ. CDR3 sequence: CASSSLTGGAYNEQFF. CDR3 coding DNA: TGCGCCAGCAGCTCCCTGACCGGGGGGGCCTACAATGAGCAGTTCTTC.

The chain links TRBV7-2 to TRBJ2-1, with D perhaps given as TRBD1 or TRBD2 (5 bases each). The germline V gene encodes CDR1 SGHTA and CDR2 FQGNSA. This CDR3 contains 15 residues. Trimming removed 2 bases from V and 9 bases from J, with 17 bases in between. As DNA, the CDR3 is TGTGCCAGCAGCTTAAGCTCGGGGACGTACGCTGAGCAGTTCTTC. Its protein product is CASSLSSGTYAEQFF.

J is TRBJ1-1 and V is TRBV28; the match to TRBD1 covers 8 bases. CDR1 is MDHEN, CDR2 SYDVKM, per germline. CDR3 size: 13 residues. Losses at the gene ends were 7 bases for V and 7 bases for J; bases not matched to a gene: 8. The CDR3 spells CASTPGGIDEAFF. In nucleotides, the CDR3 is TGTGCCAGCACCCCAGGGGGCATCGATGAAGCTTTCTTT.

Notes on this clone: Other DNA sequences in this sample translate to the same CDR3. V and J are TRBV5-1 and TRBJ1-5, with D maybe TRBD1 (5 bases). Germline lookup yields CDR1 SGHRS and CDR2 YFSETQ. Deletions cut 0 bases from V and 7 bases from J, with 8 bases between. The CDR3 is made up of 13 amino acids. The CDR3 DNA reads as TGCGCCAGCAGCTTGGCCGAGGGGCAGCCCCAGCATTTT. Protein sequence: CASSLAEGQPQHF.

The rearrangement links TRBV5-4 to TRBJ2-7; TRBD2 matches at 7 bases. Germline assignment: CDR1 SGHNT and CDR2 YYREEE (reference sequence). CDR3 length: 15 residues. The V segment lost 4 bases and the J segment 1 base; nucleotides outside the gene matches: 8. The CDR3 DNA is TGTGCCAGCAGCGCCTTAACGGGGGGATCCTACGAGCAGTACTTC. Protein: CASSALTGGSYEQYF.

This sequence joins TRBV27 and TRBJ1-4, with 8 bases that match TRBD1. The germline CDR1 and CDR2 sequences are MNHEY and SMNVEV (reference sequence). The CDR3 is 15 residues long. J gave up 5 bases and V 5 bases, and 7 bases lay outside the gene matches. The CDR3 sequence: CASSNPGGGNEKLFF. The CDR3 DNA reads as TGTGCCAGCAGTAACCCAGGGGGCGGGAATGAAAAACTGTTTTTT.

The V and J genes are TRBV6-1 and TRBJ2-1; D uncertain. This CDR3 has 15 amino acids. The V end lost 0 bases, the J end lost 2 bases, and 8 bases lay between the germline ends. The V gene's germline CDR1 is MNHNS and CDR2 SASEGT. CDR3 protein: CASSEAGNTYNEQFF. CDR3 nucleotide sequence: TGTGCCAGCAGTGAAGCGGGGAATACCTACAATGAGCAGTTCTTC.

In nucleotides, the CDR3 is TGTGCCAGCAGCTTAGCGCGGGACCCTAACTACGAGCAGTACTTC. This gives the protein CASSLARDPNYEQYF. The J gene is TRBJ2-7, the V gene TRBV7-2, with D possibly matching TRBD2 (6 bases). CDR3 length equals 15 residues. Trimming stripped 0 bases from V and 3 bases from J, with 12 bases between. The germline V gene encodes CDR1 SGHTA and CDR2 FQGNSA. Drawing the rest from reference TRBV7-2 and TRBJ2-7, the complete variable domain is GAGVSQSPSNKVTEKGKDVELRCDPISGHTALYWYRQSLGQGLEFLIYFQGNSAPDKSGLPSDRFSAERTGGSVSTLTIQRTQQEDSAVYLCASSLARDPNYEQYFGPGTRLTVT.

The chain uses TRBV19 and TRBJ1-1; D unclear. The germline gives CDR1 LNHDA, CDR2 SQIVND (reference sequence). This CDR3 has 14 amino acids. The V end lost 0 bases, the J end lost 1 base, and 6 bases lay between the germline ends. This CDR3 is CASSIDSGNTEAFF. The CDR3 DNA sequence: TGTGCCAGTAGTATAGATTCCGGGAACACTGAAGCTTTCTTT. Together with reference TRBV19 and TRBJ1-1, the CDR3 gives the full variable domain: DGGITQSPKYLFRKEGQNVTLSCEQNLNHDAMYWYRQDPGQGLRLIYYSQIVNDFQKGDIAEGYSVSREKKESFPLTVTSAQKNPTAFYLCASSIDSGNTEAFFGQGTRLTVV.